This record concerns one T cell receptor (beta chain) sequence. In its sample, this clonotype was seen many times. The specificity of this receptor is unknown. Qualities for individual bases were not recorded, and no much larger clone is one base off. What this sample's time point label stands for: blood at routine non-recurrence follow-up after resection. TCR sequencing used whole RNA extracted from tumor and nontumor lung tissue, or from cryopreserved PBMC samples, without cell sorting. Patients were selected for TCR sequencing only if sufficient RNA was available from at least two tumor regions. The data stem from a study of spatial heterogeneity in lung cancer (dated by TCRdb to the late 2010s). In the study overall: Samples were obtained from around 72 patients with early-stage, untreated non-small cell lung cancer from the lung TRACERx cohort. In non-small cell lung cancer, the study made a quantitative comparison of TCR alpha and beta repertoires among multiple tumor regions, matched nontumor lung and blood. At surgery, both alpha and beta chains were TCR-sequenced in approximately 210 tumor regions, about 61 matched nontumor lung samples and a few dozen PBMC samples. Follow-up PBMC samples were sequenced whenever available, with a median time to follow-up of roughly 26 months after resection. In the raw uncorrected reads, each unique combination of TCR and UMI appeared more than ten times on average. Beta-chain transcripts were consistently detected in greater numbers than alpha-chain transcripts, which likely reflects a higher abundance of beta-chain transcripts. TCR repertoire features were related to nonsynonymous mutation counts determined by whole-exome sequencing of tumor tissue. General study outcomes and caveats: Confirming at a functional level the hypothesis that regional TCRs recognize regional mutations was considered to require additional single-cell paired TCR alpha and beta sequencing. Ubiquitous expanded tumor TCRs were detected in blood more often at tumor resection than at routine follow-up. Only approximately 15 patients were included in the comparisons of baseline and follow-up blood repertoires.

Receptors were amplified or captured by 5' RACE. These reads were obtained on a NextSeq 500. In the TCR library protocol, a unique molecular identifier was attached to each TCR cDNA molecule so that PCR and sequencing errors could be corrected. Processing in the source paper ran as follows. TCR identification, UMI-based error correction and CDR3 extraction were all carried out with Decombinator tools. TCRs above a frequency of 2 per 1,000, corresponding to the top 1% of the tumor frequency distribution, were defined as expanded. Renyi diversity was computed with the R vegan package after each repertoire had been subsampled 100 times to 5,000 TCRs. CDR3 similarity networks were built from amino acid triplet string-kernel similarity, with CDR3s being connected when pairwise similarity was above 0.82. The raw public reads went through TCRdb reprocessing: fastp at Q25, MiXCR clone calling, in-frame beta chains kept. Records with the same CDR3 protein are collapsed into one entry carrying the most frequent genes and DNA. TCRdb assigned the V and J calls; the authors' analysis was not used. The sample has fewer than 55,000 distinct CDR3 sequences on record, around 6.7% of them singletons. Around 35% of the sample is in the top ten clones.

The sample was PBMCs, taken at follow-up. The source of this sequence is a female donor with early-stage non-small cell lung cancer.

The CDR3 protein is CASSQAGGRGQPQHF. The DNA is TGCGCCAGCAGCCAAGCTGGAGGGCGCGGTCAGCCCCAGCATTTT. The sequence joins TRBV4-3 to TRBJ1-5; no D segment can be confidently identified. Based on the germline V gene, the CDR1 and CDR2 sequences are LGHNA and YSLEER. V gives up 1 base and J gives up 6 bases, and the segment between their germline ends measures 13 bases. The CDR3 spans 15 residues, from the cysteine through the phenylalanine. CDR3 DNA is the only sequence kept; it has 45 bases, read in frame from the first base.